This T cell receptor beta chain stems from a study of T cell changes during pregnancy in multiple sclerosis. TCRdb's table, derived via immunoSEQ multiplex PCR, lists solely in-frame clones and lacks some. The sample holds tens of thousands of clones, around 89% seen once. In germline, CDR1 is SEHNR, CDR2 FQNEAQ (reference sequence). Trimming cost V 7 bases and J 4 bases, with 19 bases left between them. There are 15 residues in the CDR3. The source material was CD8+ T cells from peripheral blood mononuclear cells, sampled in the first trimester of pregnancy. This receptor was identified in a female donor with multiple sclerosis, enrolled in a pregnancy study. The rearrangement joins TRBV7-9 to TRBJ1-2, with D possibly TRBD1 on 5 matching bases. The CDR3 nucleotides are TGTGCCAGCACCTGGGGGAGGGACCTGGGCTATGGCTACACCTTC. Translation gives CASTWGRDLGYGYTF.